This entry lists 26 T cell receptor beta chains sequenced from one sample in a study of beta chain features in type 1 diabetes. Notes on the study in general: All four CD4+ subsets of Type 1 diabetes patients contained TCRB CDR3s that were moderately but significantly shorter.

The study reverse transcribed the entire isolated RNA, so it sequenced expressed TCRB transcripts. Clones were read by immunoSEQ multiplex PCR, and TCRdb kept only the in-frame ones, dropping some. The sample has 300,000 to 350,000 clones; roughly 14% are singletons. What these receptors recognize is not known. The sequencing input was naive CD4+ T cells from blood. These receptor sequences come from a woman under 30 with type 1 diabetes.

The chain uses TRBV9 and TRBJ2-1; 7 bases line up with TRBD2. J was trimmed by 9 bases and V by 7 bases; bases with no gene match: 13. This CDR3 is built from 14 residues. Germline values: CDR1 SGDLS, CDR2 YYNGEE. CDR3 amino acids: CASGTSVGGGEQFF. Written as DNA, the CDR3 is TGTGCCAGCGGCACCTCGGTGGGGGGGGGTGAGCAGTTCTTC.

This clone was observed a handful of times. This rearrangement joins TRBV10-2 to TRBJ2-7; 10 positions agree with TRBD2. The J segment lost 3 bases and the V segment lost 3 bases, leaving 14 bases of the junction unmatched. This CDR3 is built from 18 residues. Germline-derived CDR1 and CDR2 are WSHSY and SAAADI. The CDR3 spells CASSDQLASGSNFYEQYF. CDR3 DNA: TGCGCCAGCAGTGATCAATTGGCTAGCGGGAGCAACTTCTACGAGCAGTACTTC.

The chain carries TRBV4-3 and TRBJ2-1, with 8 bases that match TRBD2. Germline CDR1 reads LGHNA; CDR2 reads YSLEER. Unmatched junction bases numbered 4, after V lost 1 base and J lost 5 bases. The CDR3 sequence is 15 residues long. The CDR3 sequence: CASSQGLAGNNEQFF. CDR3 in DNA: TGCGCCAGCAGCCAAGGGCTAGCGGGTAACAATGAGCAGTTCTTC.

Notes on this clone: Just one base apart from a much larger clone, this may be a read error. The chain has TRBV9 and TRBJ2-3; no clear D gene. The length of the CDR3 is 12 residues. The V gene lost 3 bases and the J gene lost 2 bases, with 4 bases spanning the gap. CDR1 SGDLS and CDR2 YYNGEE come from the germline V gene. The CDR3 here is CASSAYTDTQYF. CDR3 nucleotide sequence: TGTGCCAGCAGCGCCTACACAGATACGCAGTATTTT.

The chain carries TRBV11-2 and TRBJ2-1; TRBD1 aligns across 7 bases. Germline CDR1 SGHAT, CDR2 FQNNGV. The CDR3 sequence is 14 residues long. V shed 5 bases, J shed 3 bases, and the junction held 4 bases outside the gene matches. The CDR3 coding sequence is TGTGCCAGCAGCATGACAGGGAACTACAATGAGCAGTTCTTC. It specifies CASSMTGNYNEQFF.

The chain links TRBV7-2 to TRBJ1-2; D remains unclear. The V and J ends lost 5 bases and 6 bases respectively, with 13 bases between them. The CDR3 is 13 amino acids. Germline V lookup: CDR1 SGHTA, CDR2 FQGNSA. The CDR3 DNA reads TGTGCCAGCAGCGTTGGCAGGCAAGATGGCTACACCTTC. Its translation is CASSVGRQDGYTF.

J is TRBJ2-2 and V is TRBV18; 8 bases map to TRBD2. Per the germline V gene, CDR1 is KGHSH and CDR2 is LQKENI. The CDR3 extends over 14 amino acids. Germline trimming cut 6 bases from V and 5 bases from J; bases unmatched to any gene: 5. The CDR3 protein is CASSELAETGELFF. The CDR3 nucleotides read TGTGCCAGCTCGGAACTAGCGGAGACCGGGGAGCTGTTTTTT.

The CDR3 nucleotides are TGCGCCAGCAGCTTGGCCGGGGGAGCCAACAACTATGGCTACACCTTC. This codes for CASSLAGGANNYGYTF. V is TRBV5-1 and J is TRBJ1-2; TRBD1 is a possible D gene (5 bases). Between the trimmed V and J ends, which lost 0 bases and 2 bases, there was a span of 14 bases. This CDR3 has 16 amino acids. Germline V gene lookup returns CDR1 SGHRS and CDR2 YFSETQ.

This sequence joins TRBV19 and TRBJ2-4; maybe TRBD1 (5 bases). The CDR3 is made up of 13 amino acids. V lost 2 bases and J 8 bases, leaving 10 bases between the germline ends. CDR1 is LNHDA and CDR2 is SQIVND in the germline V gene (reference sequence). The CDR3: CASSIQGGDIQYF. The CDR3 nucleotides read TGTGCCAGTAGTATACAGGGTGGGGACATTCAGTACTTC.

This clone was counted a few times. The same CDR3 arises from other DNA sequences in this sample as well. This rearrangement joins TRBV5-1 to TRBJ2-1; D call uncertain. Germline assignment: CDR1 SGHRS and CDR2 YFSETQ. V was trimmed by 0 bases and J by 10 bases, leaving 5 bases between them. The CDR3 consists of 11 residues. DNA for the CDR3: TGCGCCAGCAGCTTGGGAGCGGAGCAGTTCTTC. Protein product: CASSLGAEQFF. The full variable domain, with the rest looked up from reference TRBV5-1 and TRBJ2-1, is KAGVTQTPRYLIKTRGQQVTLSCSPISGHRSVSWYQQTPGQGLQFLFEYFSETQRNKGNFPGRFSGRQFSNSRSEMNVSTLELGDSALYLCASSLGAEQFFGPGTRLTVL.

The chain uses TRBV5-1 and TRBJ2-5; a possible D gene is TRBD1 (6 bases). CDR3 size: 13 residues. V lost 4 bases to trimming and J lost 2 bases, with 9 bases between them. Germline values: CDR1 SGHRS, CDR2 YFSETQ. The CDR3 DNA reads TGCGCCAGCAGCGCTACAGGGCAAGAGACCCAGTACTTC. It translates to CASSATGQETQYF.

The chain employs TRBV7-8 and TRBJ2-4; 7 bases align to TRBD1. The V and J ends lost 1 base and 8 bases, in that order; junction bases with no gene match: 5. The germline CDR1 and CDR2 sequences are SGHVS and FQNEAQ. CDR3 length: 14 amino acids. The CDR3 DNA sequence: TGTGCCAGCAGCTTAGACAGGGGTGTGGACATTCAGTACTTC. It is translated as CASSLDRGVDIQYF.

This clone was detected once. The CDR3 region has the DNA TGTGCCAGCAGCTTGTTGGGAGCCGGGACAGGGGCCCTTGCGGCTTTCTTT. It yields the protein CASSLLGAGTGALAAFF. This chain links TRBV5-4 with TRBJ1-1; 10 bases agree with TRBD1. Germline values: CDR1 SGHNT, CDR2 YYREEE (reference sequence). V was clipped by 1 base and J by 11 bases; unmatched bases: 17. This CDR3 comprises 17 residues.

The rearrangement links TRBV20-1 to TRBJ2-4, with D possibly matching TRBD1 (6 bases). This CDR3 contains 11 residues. CDR1 and CDR2 (germline): DFQATT, SNEGSKA (reference sequence). Trimming removed 5 bases at V and 6 bases at J, with 8 bases between. As DNA, the CDR3 is TGCAGTGCTTGGACAGTAAACATTCAGTACTTC. This translates into CSAWTVNIQYF.

The chain combines TRBV5-4 with TRBJ2-7; D gene unclear. The germline CDR1 and CDR2 sequences are SGHNT and YYREEE (reference sequence). Trimming left V 3 bases short and J 6 bases short, with 16 bases between. The CDR3 contains 14 residues. CDR3 residues: CASSSSYNLVEQYF. The DNA for the CDR3 is TGTGCCAGCAGCTCTAGTTATAATTTGGTCGAGCAGTACTTC.

The chain is built from TRBV28 and TRBJ2-1; the D gene is possibly TRBD1 (6 bases). The CDR3 has 15 residues. The V end was cut by 3 bases, the J end by 5 bases, with 14 bases between. The germline CDR1 and CDR2 sequences are MDHEN and SYDVKM. Here the CDR3 DNA reads TGTGCCAGCAGTTTTCAAGGGGGTACGAACAATGAGCAGTTCTTC. Its translation: CASSFQGGTNNEQFF.

The V and J genes are TRBV2 and TRBJ2-3; 7 bases are shared with TRBD2. Germline V gene lookup returns CDR1 SNHLY and CDR2 FYNNEI. The CDR3 spans 14 residues. V lost 5 bases to trimming and J lost 0 bases; unmatched junction nucleotides: 2. The CDR3 sequence is CASSRTSSTDTQYF. CDR3 nucleotide sequence: TGTGCCAGCAGTAGGACTAGTAGCACAGATACGCAGTATTTT.

This clone has more than one count but fewer than ten. The chain has TRBV29-1 and TRBJ2-7, with a possible D match to TRBD2 (6 bases). Germline V lookup: CDR1 SQVTM, CDR2 ANQGSEA. CDR3 length: 11 amino acids. V was clipped by 4 bases and J by 7 bases, with 11 bases between them. The CDR3 is CSVVGEAEQYF. CDR3 in DNA: TGCAGCGTTGTGGGGGAGGCTGAGCAGTACTTC.

The chain combines TRBV30 with TRBJ1-5; 10 bases fit TRBD1. V was pared by 1 base and J by 6 bases, with 3 bases of the junction left unmatched. The CDR3 is 14 amino acids. From germline, CDR1 is GTSNPN and CDR2 SVGIG (reference sequence). The CDR3 here is CAWSADRGPQPQHF. In DNA, the CDR3 is TGTGCCTGGAGTGCAGACAGGGGGCCTCAGCCCCAGCATTTT.

V is TRBV9 and J is TRBJ1-1; D possibly corresponds to TRBD1 (5 bases). The CDR3 sequence is 13 residues long. Trimming took off 7 bases at V and 0 bases at J, with 10 bases between the two ends. Germline V gives CDR1 SGDLS, CDR2 YYNGEE. The CDR3 sequence is CASGGDMNTEAFF. As DNA, the CDR3 is TGTGCCAGCGGGGGGGATATGAACACTGAAGCTTTCTTT.

This clone was counted between two and nine times. The chain recombines TRBV5-1 with TRBJ1-4, with 7 bases fitting TRBD1. CDR3 size: 18 residues. Unmatched junction bases numbered 22, after V lost 4 bases and J lost 10 bases. Germline loops: CDR1 SGHRS, CDR2 YFSETQ. For the CDR3, the DNA is TGCGCCAGCAGCGTCACAGGAGGGGGCGACGGTACGGACGGAAAACTGTTTTTT. Residues: CASSVTGGGDGTDGKLFF.

The rearrangement links TRBV30 to TRBJ1-1, with D unresolved. The CDR3 spans 12 residues. Germline V CDR1 and CDR2: GTSNPN, SVGIG (reference sequence). V was clipped by 4 bases and J by 7 bases, with 13 bases between them. CDR3 nucleotide sequence: TGTGCCTGGATCCCCGTGGAGTTTGAAGCTTTCTTT. Encoded protein: CAWIPVEFEAFF.

The J gene is TRBJ2-1, the V gene TRBV5-1, with 9 bases aligning to TRBD1. V lost 3 bases to trimming and J lost 5 bases; unmatched junction nucleotides: 6. CDR3 length: 15 amino acids. CDR1 is SGHRS and CDR2 is YFSETQ in the germline V gene. CDR3 loop: CASSYWDRDHNEQFF. Written as DNA, the CDR3 is TGCGCCAGCAGCTATTGGGACAGGGACCACAATGAGCAGTTCTTC.

The rearrangement uses TRBV7-9 and TRBJ1-5; 10 bases line up with TRBD1. V lost 6 bases and J lost 6; bases outside the gene matches: 5. Germline V lookup: CDR1 SEHNR, CDR2 FQNEAQ (reference sequence). The CDR3 has 14 residues. CDR3 loop: CASSSTGGGQPQHF. In nucleotides, the CDR3 is TGTGCCAGCAGTTCGACAGGGGGCGGTCAGCCCCAGCATTTT.

This clone was counted only a few times. The chain uses TRBV30 and TRBJ1-5, with a tentative D call TRBD1 (6 bases). This CDR3 is built from 14 residues. Trimming stripped 2 bases from V and 8 bases from J, with 16 bases between. The germline gives CDR1 GTSNPN, CDR2 SVGIG (reference sequence). The chain's CDR3 is CAWSPWGQLKPQHF. The CDR3 nucleotides are TGTGCCTGGAGTCCCTGGGGACAACTAAAGCCCCAGCATTTT.

The chain employs TRBV7-2 and TRBJ2-7, with 7 bases identical to TRBD1. Unmatched junction bases numbered 6, after V lost 0 bases and J lost 1 base. Germline loops: CDR1 SGHTA, CDR2 FQGNSA. The CDR3 has 16 amino acids. DNA for the CDR3: TGTGCCAGCAGCTTAGCATCAGGGGGTGTGTCCTACGAGCAGTACTTC. Protein product: CASSLASGGVSYEQYF.